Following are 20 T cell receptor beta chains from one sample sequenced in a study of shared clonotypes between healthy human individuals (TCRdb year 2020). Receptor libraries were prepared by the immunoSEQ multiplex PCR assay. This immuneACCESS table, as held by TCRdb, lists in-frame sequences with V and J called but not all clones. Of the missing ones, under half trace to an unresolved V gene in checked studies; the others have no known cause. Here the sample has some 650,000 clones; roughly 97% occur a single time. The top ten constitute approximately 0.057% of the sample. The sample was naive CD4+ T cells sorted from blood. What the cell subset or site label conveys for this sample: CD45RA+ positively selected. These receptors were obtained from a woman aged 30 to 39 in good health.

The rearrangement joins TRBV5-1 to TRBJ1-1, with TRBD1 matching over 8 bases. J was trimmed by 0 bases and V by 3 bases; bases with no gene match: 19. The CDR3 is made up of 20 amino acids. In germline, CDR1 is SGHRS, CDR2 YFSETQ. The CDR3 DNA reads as TGCGCCAGCAGCTCATATATCGGGACAGGTACCATTACTATGAACACTGAAGCTTTCTTT. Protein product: CASSSYIGTGTITMNTEAFF.

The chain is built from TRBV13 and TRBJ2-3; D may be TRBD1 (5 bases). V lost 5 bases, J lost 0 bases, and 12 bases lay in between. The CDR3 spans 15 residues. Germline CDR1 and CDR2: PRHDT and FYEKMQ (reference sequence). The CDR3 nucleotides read TGTGCCAGCAGCCTCCCGACAGAAAGCACAGATACGCAGTATTTT. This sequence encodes CASSLPTESTDTQYF.

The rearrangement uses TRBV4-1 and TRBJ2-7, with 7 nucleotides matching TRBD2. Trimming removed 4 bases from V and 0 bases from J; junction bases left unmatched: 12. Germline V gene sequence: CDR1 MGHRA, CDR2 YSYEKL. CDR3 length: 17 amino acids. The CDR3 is CASSPGRLGGDSYEQYF. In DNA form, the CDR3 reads TGCGCCAGCAGCCCAGGGCGGTTGGGGGGGGACTCCTACGAGCAGTACTTC.

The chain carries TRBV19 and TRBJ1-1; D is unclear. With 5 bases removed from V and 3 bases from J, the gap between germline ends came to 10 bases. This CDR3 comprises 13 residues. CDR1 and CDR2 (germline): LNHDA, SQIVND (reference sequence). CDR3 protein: CASSLKSDTEAFF. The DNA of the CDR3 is TGTGCCAGTAGTCTTAAGAGCGACACTGAAGCTTTCTTT.

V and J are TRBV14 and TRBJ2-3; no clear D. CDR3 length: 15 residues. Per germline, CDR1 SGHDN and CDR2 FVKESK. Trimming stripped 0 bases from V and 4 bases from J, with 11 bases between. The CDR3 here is CASSQERVIADTQYF. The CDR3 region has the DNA TGTGCCAGCAGCCAAGAACGTGTGATCGCAGATACGCAGTATTTT.

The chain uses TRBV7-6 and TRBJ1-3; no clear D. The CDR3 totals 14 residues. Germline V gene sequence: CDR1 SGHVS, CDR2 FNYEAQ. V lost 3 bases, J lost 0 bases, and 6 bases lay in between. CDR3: CASSFDLSGNTIYF. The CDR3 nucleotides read TGTGCCAGCAGCTTTGACCTCTCTGGAAACACCATATATTTT.

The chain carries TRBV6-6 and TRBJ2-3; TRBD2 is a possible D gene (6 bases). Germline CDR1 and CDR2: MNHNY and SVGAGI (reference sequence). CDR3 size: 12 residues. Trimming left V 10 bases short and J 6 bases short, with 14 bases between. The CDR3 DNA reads TGTGCCACCACGGGAGACGCGGATACGCAGTATTTT. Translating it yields CATTGDADTQYF.

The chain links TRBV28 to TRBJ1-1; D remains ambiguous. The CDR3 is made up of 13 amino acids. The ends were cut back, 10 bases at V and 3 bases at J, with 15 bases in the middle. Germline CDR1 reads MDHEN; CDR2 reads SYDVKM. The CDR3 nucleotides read TGTGCCACTCTATCTAGAGCGGACACTGAAGCTTTCTTT. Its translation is CATLSRADTEAFF.

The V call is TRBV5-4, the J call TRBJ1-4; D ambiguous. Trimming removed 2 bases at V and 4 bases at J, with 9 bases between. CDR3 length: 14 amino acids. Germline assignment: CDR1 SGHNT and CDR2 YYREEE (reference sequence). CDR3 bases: TGTGCCAGCAGCTTAGACAACATTAATGAAAAACTGTTTTTT. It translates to CASSLDNINEKLFF.

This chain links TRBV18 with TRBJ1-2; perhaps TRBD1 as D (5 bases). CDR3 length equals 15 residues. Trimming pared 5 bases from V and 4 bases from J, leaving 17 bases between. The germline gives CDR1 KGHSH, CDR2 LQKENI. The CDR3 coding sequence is TGTGCCAGCTCAAAAGGGACGCCCACGGGCTATGGCTACACCTTC. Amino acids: CASSKGTPTGYGYTF.

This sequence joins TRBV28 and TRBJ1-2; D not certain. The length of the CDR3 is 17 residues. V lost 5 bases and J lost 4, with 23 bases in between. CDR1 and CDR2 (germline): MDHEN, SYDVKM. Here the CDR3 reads CASSPRTSLIFAYGYTF. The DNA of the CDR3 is TGTGCCAGCAGTCCCCGGACCTCTTTAATTTTCGCCTATGGCTACACCTTC.

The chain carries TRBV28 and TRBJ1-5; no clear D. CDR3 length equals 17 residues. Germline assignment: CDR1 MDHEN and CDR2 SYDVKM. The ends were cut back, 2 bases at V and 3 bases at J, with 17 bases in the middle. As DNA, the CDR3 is TGTGCCAGCAGTTTAGGTTTGCGAGGGAAGGCCAATCAGCCCCAGCATTTT. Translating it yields CASSLGLRGKANQPQHF.

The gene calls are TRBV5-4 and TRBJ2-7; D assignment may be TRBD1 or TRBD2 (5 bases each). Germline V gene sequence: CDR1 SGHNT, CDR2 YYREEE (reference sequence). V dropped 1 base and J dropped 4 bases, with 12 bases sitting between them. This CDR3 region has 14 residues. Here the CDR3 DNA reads TGTGCCAGCAGCTTGACCGGGACGGCTTACGAGCAGTACTTC. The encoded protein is CASSLTGTAYEQYF. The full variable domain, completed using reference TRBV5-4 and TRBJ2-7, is ETGVTQSPTHLIKTRGQQVTLRCSSQSGHNTVSWYQQALGQGPQFIFQYYREEENGRGNFPPRFSGLQFPNYSSELNVNALELDDSALYLCASSLTGTAYEQYFGPGTRLTVT.

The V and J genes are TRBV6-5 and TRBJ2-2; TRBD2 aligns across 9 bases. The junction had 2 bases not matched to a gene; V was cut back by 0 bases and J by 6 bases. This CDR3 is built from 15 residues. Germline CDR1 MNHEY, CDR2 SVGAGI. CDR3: CASSYSRTSAGELFF. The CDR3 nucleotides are TGTGCCAGCAGTTACTCCCGGACTAGCGCCGGGGAGCTGTTTTTT.

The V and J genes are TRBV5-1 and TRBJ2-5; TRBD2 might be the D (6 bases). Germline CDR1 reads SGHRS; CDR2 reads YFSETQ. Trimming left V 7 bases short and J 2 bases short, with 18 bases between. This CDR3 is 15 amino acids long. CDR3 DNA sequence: TGCGCCAGCTTTTTTACGGGGGACGGACAAGAGACCCAGTACTTC. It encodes CASFFTGDGQETQYF.

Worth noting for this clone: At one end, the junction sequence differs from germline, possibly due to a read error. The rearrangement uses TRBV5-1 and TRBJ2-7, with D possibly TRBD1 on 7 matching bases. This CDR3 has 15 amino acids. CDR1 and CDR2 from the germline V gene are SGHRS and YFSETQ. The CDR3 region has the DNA TGTGCCAGCAGCTTGGTTCAGGGGGGAGCTTACGAGCAGTACTTC. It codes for CASSLVQGGAYEQYF.

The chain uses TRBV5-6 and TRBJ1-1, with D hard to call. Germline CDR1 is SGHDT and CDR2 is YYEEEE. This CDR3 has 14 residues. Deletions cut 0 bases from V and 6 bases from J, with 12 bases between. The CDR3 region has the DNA TGTGCCAGCAGCTTGGCCGGGATCGGGGCTGAAGCTTTCTTT. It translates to CASSLAGIGAEAFF.

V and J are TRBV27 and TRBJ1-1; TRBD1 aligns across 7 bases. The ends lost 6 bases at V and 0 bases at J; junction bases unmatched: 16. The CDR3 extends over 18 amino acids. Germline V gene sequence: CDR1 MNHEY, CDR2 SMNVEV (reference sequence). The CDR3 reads CASSRDRVRRSMNTEAFF. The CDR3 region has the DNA TGTGCCAGCAGCCGAGACAGGGTACGACGGTCAATGAACACTGAAGCTTTCTTT.

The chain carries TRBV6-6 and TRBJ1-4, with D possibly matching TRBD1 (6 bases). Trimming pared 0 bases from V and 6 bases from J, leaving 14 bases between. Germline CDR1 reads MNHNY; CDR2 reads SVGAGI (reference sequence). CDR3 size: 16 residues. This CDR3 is CASSYSKGGVDEKLFF. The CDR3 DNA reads TGTGCCAGCAGTTACTCGAAGGGGGGCGTAGATGAAAAACTGTTTTTT.

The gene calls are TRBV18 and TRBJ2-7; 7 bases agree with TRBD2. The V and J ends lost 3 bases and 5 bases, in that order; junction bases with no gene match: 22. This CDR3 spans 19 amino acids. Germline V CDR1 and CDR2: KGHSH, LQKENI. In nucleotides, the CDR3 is TGTGCCAGCTCACCCGCCTCGGTGGAGTGGGGGAGGGCCCGTGACGAGCAGTACTTC. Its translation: CASSPASVEWGRARDEQYF.